This record concerns one TCR beta chain sequence. Its antigen remains unknown. The germline gives CDR1 MGHRA, CDR2 YSYEKL. V lost 3 bases, J lost 5 bases, and 10 bases stayed unmatched. The CDR3 is 16 amino acids. These data originate in a study of cytomegalovirus exposure and HLA in healthy donors. General study points: The study designated 150 to 200 TCR beta chains cytomegalovirus-associated.

This table comes from immunoSEQ multiplex PCR, and its TCRdb copy is limited to in-frame clones, with some not included. This table has roughly 200,000 clones, 86% appearing once. The specimen sequenced was PBMCs. The J gene is TRBJ2-5, the V gene TRBV4-1; the match to TRBD2 covers 9 bases. This sequence was found in a man aged 30 to 39 in good health and CMV-seropositive. Here the CDR3 reads CASSQGTSRGSETQYF. CDR3 nucleotides: TGCGCCAGCAGCCAGGGGACTAGCCGGGGTTCCGAGACCCAGTACTTC.